Below, 18 T cell receptor beta chains from the same sample are listed, as sequenced in a study of blood T cell repertoires in COVID-19. Data came from immunoSEQ multiplex PCR; TCRdb stores just in-frame clones and leaves some out. This table has around 250,000 clones, 82% appearing once. The sample consisted of peripheral blood. The receptor set was obtained from a woman aged 18-29 years with acute or convalescent COVID-19.

The genes are TRBV5-8 and TRBJ2-5; D possibly corresponds to TRBD1 (5 bases). The germline V gene encodes CDR1 SGHTS and CDR2 YDEGEE. V was shortened by 0 bases and J by 3 bases, with 6 bases between the two germline ends. CDR3 length: 13 amino acids. The CDR3: CASSLAGKETQYF. The CDR3 DNA is TGTGCCAGCAGCTTGGCAGGGAAAGAGACCCAGTACTTC.

This rearrangement joins TRBV18 to TRBJ2-5; TRBD1 agrees at 8 bases. V lost 3 bases and J lost 3; bases outside the gene matches: 0. The CDR3 consists of 13 residues. Germline loops: CDR1 KGHSH, CDR2 LQKENI. The CDR3 region is CASSPGQEETQYF. CDR3 nucleotides: TGTGCCAGCTCACCGGGACAGGAAGAGACCCAGTACTTC. Based on the CDR3 plus reference TRBV18 and TRBJ2-5, the full variable domain is NAGVMQNPRHLVRRRGQEARLRCSPMKGHSHVYWYRQLPEEGLKFMVYLQKENIIDESGMPKERFSAEFPKEGPSILRIQQVVRGDSAAYFCASSPGQEETQYFGPGTRLLVL.

For the CDR3, the DNA is TGTGCCAGCAGTCCCCGGGAGAGATCTAGCAATCAGCCCCAGCATTTT. Translated: CASSPRERSSNQPQHF. The chain joins TRBV27 to TRBJ1-5; D remains unclear. V gave up 5 bases and J gave up 0 bases, with 14 bases separating them. In germline, CDR1 is MNHEY, CDR2 SMNVEV (reference sequence). The CDR3 runs 16 residues.

The chain is built from TRBV6-6 and TRBJ1-6; 8 bases align to TRBD1. Trimming took 0 bases from V and 9 from J; bases not matched to a gene: 4. Germline loops: CDR1 MNHNY, CDR2 SVGAGI (reference sequence). The CDR3 has 15 residues. For the CDR3, the DNA is TGTGCCAGCAGTTACTCACCAGGGGGCCGTTCACCCCTCCACTTT. It yields the protein CASSYSPGGRSPLHF.

This clone has just one count. The chain is built from TRBV18 and TRBJ1-1; D is perhaps TRBD1 (5 bases). The germline gives CDR1 KGHSH, CDR2 LQKENI. CDR3 size: 16 residues. Trimming removed 2 bases at V and 4 bases at J, with 17 bases between. The CDR3 loop reads CASSPTVGVGGTEAFF. CDR3 bases: TGTGCCAGCTCACCAACTGTGGGGGTGGGGGGCACTGAAGCTTTCTTT.

V and J are TRBV5-1 and TRBJ2-1; D not resolved. The CDR3 extends over 13 amino acids. The V gene's germline CDR1 is SGHRS and CDR2 YFSETQ. V was cut by 0 bases and J by 8 bases, with 9 bases left in between. The CDR3 loop reads CASSLDSVDEQFF. The CDR3 DNA follows: TGCGCCAGCAGCTTGGATTCGGTCGATGAGCAGTTCTTC.

The genes are TRBV28 and TRBJ2-2, with 8 bases that match TRBD1. Germline loops: CDR1 MDHEN, CDR2 SYDVKM. The V segment lost 3 bases and the J segment 6 bases; nucleotides outside the gene matches: 15. The CDR3 is 18 amino acids. In nucleotides, the CDR3 is TGTGCCAGCAGTTTCCCCACAGGGGGTGTAAGTTGGGCCGGGGAGCTGTTTTTT. Translating gives CASSFPTGGVSWAGELFF. Complete variable domain (other parts from reference TRBV28 and TRBJ2-2): DVKVTQSSRYLVKRTGEKVFLECVQDMDHENMFWYRQDPGLGLRLIYFSYDVKMKEKGDIPEGYSVSREKKERFSLILESASTNQTSMYLCASSFPTGGVSWAGELFFGEGSRLTVL.

The gene calls are TRBV19 and TRBJ1-2; TRBD1 agrees at 10 bases. Looked up from germline, CDR1 is LNHDA and CDR2 is SQIVND (reference sequence). With V trimmed by 5 bases and J by 4 bases, 10 bases remained unmatched. This CDR3 is 16 amino acids long. The CDR3 DNA is TGTGCCAGTAGTGCCGGACAGGGGGTTGACAGCTATGGCTACACCTTC. It codes for CASSAGQGVDSYGYTF.

This clone was counted only a few times. This chain uses TRBV6-2 or TRBV6-3 with TRBJ1-4; 8 bases fit TRBD1. CDR3 length: 14 amino acids. J lost 7 bases, V lost 6 bases, and 7 bases had no gene match. CDR1 and CDR2 from the germline V gene are MNHEY and SVGEGT. CDR3 sequence: CASSFDRGGEKLFF. The CDR3 coding sequence is TGTGCCAGCAGCTTCGACAGGGGTGGTGAAAAACTGTTTTTT.

V and J are TRBV2 and TRBJ1-2, with 7 bases lining up with TRBD1. CDR1 is SNHLY, CDR2 FYNNEI, per germline. The CDR3 spans 18 residues. V was clipped by 4 bases and J by 7 bases; unmatched bases: 21. The CDR3 DNA reads TGTGCCAGCAGTGGCCTCCTCTACAGACAGGGTTGGAATTCTGGCTACACCTTC. The encoded protein is CASSGLLYRQGWNSGYTF.

This clone occurred a few times. Other nucleotide sequences in the sample specify the same CDR3. The V call is TRBV9, the J call TRBJ1-6, with D perhaps matching TRBD1 (5 bases). This CDR3 spans 15 amino acids. V lost 0 bases and J 10 bases, leaving 14 bases between the germline ends. The germline gives CDR1 SGDLS, CDR2 YYNGEE. The CDR3: CASSVGTGGSSPLHF. CDR3 DNA: TGTGCCAGCAGCGTAGGTACAGGTGGAAGCTCACCCCTCCACTTT.

This chain uses TRBV7-9 with TRBJ2-5; 12 bases are a match to TRBD2. Trimming cost V 4 bases and J 5 bases; bases outside gene matches: 2. Germline V gene sequence: CDR1 SEHNR, CDR2 FQNEAQ (reference sequence). This CDR3 spans 14 amino acids. CDR3: CASSSSGRGETQYF. The CDR3 DNA sequence: TGTGCCAGCAGCTCTAGCGGGAGGGGCGAGACCCAGTACTTC.

This chain uses TRBV6-5 with TRBJ2-2; D unclear. Germline V CDR1 and CDR2: MNHEY, SVGAGI. Trimming cost V 5 bases and J 5 bases, with 3 bases left between them. The CDR3 is made up of 11 amino acids. The CDR3 DNA is TGTGCCAGCAGTCAGACCGGGGAGCTGTTTTTT. Translation: CASSQTGELFF.

The V call is TRBV7-3, the J call TRBJ2-2; D gene uncertain. Trimming took off 5 bases at V and 0 bases at J, with 10 bases between the two ends. The CDR3 covers 15 residues. Germline CDR1 and CDR2: SGHTA and FQGTGA. CDR3 loop: CASSRSLPNTGELFF. Here the CDR3 DNA reads TGTGCCAGCAGCCGTAGCCTGCCGAACACCGGGGAGCTGTTTTTT.

The chain links TRBV19 to TRBJ2-7; TRBD1 agrees at 8 bases. The CDR3 consists of 13 residues. V shed 5 bases and J 3 bases; nucleotides not matched to a gene: 3. Looked up from germline, CDR1 is LNHDA and CDR2 is SQIVND (reference sequence). CDR3 sequence: CASSGTGFYEQYF. Here the CDR3 DNA reads TGTGCCAGTAGTGGGACAGGCTTCTACGAGCAGTACTTC.

The chain carries TRBV14 and TRBJ2-3; D not certain. CDR1 is SGHDN and CDR2 is FVKESK in the germline V gene. The CDR3 spans 14 residues. Trimming removed 1 base at V and 1 base at J, with 6 bases between. The CDR3 protein is CASSQGHRTDTQYF. The CDR3 DNA follows: TGTGCCAGCAGCCAAGGGCACCGCACAGATACGCAGTATTTT.

The rearrangement uses TRBV5-6 and TRBJ2-7, with TRBD1 as a possible D gene (5 bases). Trimming shortened V by 0 bases and J by 3 bases, and 7 bases separated the two germline ends. The length of the CDR3 is 13 residues. The germline gives CDR1 SGHDT, CDR2 YYEEEE. This CDR3 reads CASSLGTGYEQYF. The CDR3 region has the DNA TGTGCCAGCAGCTTGGGAACAGGCTACGAGCAGTACTTC.

The chain is built from TRBV6-5 and TRBJ2-3; the match to TRBD2 covers 12 bases. Germline V gene sequence: CDR1 MNHEY, CDR2 SVGAGI. The CDR3 sequence is 16 residues long. J gave up 6 bases and V 2 bases, and 6 bases lay outside the gene matches. The CDR3 is CASSYPTSGRTDTQYF. CDR3 nucleotide sequence: TGTGCCAGCAGTTACCCTACTAGCGGGAGGACCGATACGCAGTATTTT.